The text below deals with one TCR beta chain. Its binding antigen is unknown. The sample originates from a study of T cells expressing NK-cell markers (dated by TCRdb to the early 2020s). About the investigation overall: Three sorted T-cell subsets (CD3+CD56+NKG2C+, CD3+CD56+NKG2C- and CD3+CD56-NKG2C+) from 7 to 9 donors had their TCR beta-chain repertoires profiled. The study sequenced eight donors, all healthy volunteers chosen at random: three men and five women. Sequencing of the libraries produced 2 x 150 bp reads on Illumina HiSeq 2000/2500, MiSeq or NextSeq. Among the eight sequenced donors, seven were HCMV-seropositive and one was HCMV-seronegative.

HCMV-specific IgG was detected in serum with a commercial ELISA kit to determine HCMV serostatus. Ficoll density gradient centrifugation was used to isolate peripheral blood mononuclear cells from blood. Overall study outcomes, separate from this receptor: In a handful of donors, the dominant CD3+CD56+NKG2C+ clonotypes ranked among the top 10 CD8+ clonotypes, making up 1.0-7.0% of CD8+ T cells. Whether the expanded NKG2C-expressing T cell clones were specific for HCMV antigens was left unclear. Those dominant clonotypes were again the most abundant among CD3+CD56-NKG2C+ cells in a handful of donors, at about 25-65%.

Sequencing relied on an Illumina HiSeq 2000. The TCR beta cDNA libraries were made using 5'RACE template switching, a step that added both a universal primer site and unique molecular identifiers. cDNA synthesis was primed from the TCR beta constant segment, followed by two successive PCR amplification steps. The original pipeline was this. Reads were demultiplexed and grouped by UMI with MIGEC, and clonotypes were assembled and quantified with MiTCR. To remove erroneous sequences, TCR cDNA sequences were retained only when supported by two or more reads. The tcR package was used for downstream repertoire analysis, and clonotypes were matched across fractions by CDR3 nucleotide sequence plus V segment. Antigen specificity was annotated against VDJdb with VDJmatch, allowing one amino acid substitution in CDR3. TCRdb reprocessed the reads and assigns one entry to each CDR3 protein sequence, leaving out DNA. The V and J calls follow TCRdb's processing rather than the paper's. This specimen's table enumerates about 260,000 distinct CDR3 sequences. The ten largest clones represent about 0.4% of the sample.

The CDR3 runs 13 amino acids, cysteine and phenylalanine included. No DNA has been recorded. The germline V gene yields SGHTA for CDR1 and FQGNSA for CDR2. The receptor comes from a man aged 18 to 30 in good health. Donor details come from another sample of the same person, matched by shared clones. The rearrangement joined TRBV7-2 to TRBJ2-4. The sample comprised blood T cells: a sorted CD56 or NKG2C T cell subset, CD4+ or CD8+ T cells, or bulk PBMC T cells (not recorded which). The CDR3 loop reads CASSLLRLDAQYF.